This T cell receptor beta chain stems from a study of cytomegalovirus exposure and HLA in healthy donors. Donors showed nominal health when sampled, although they likely had unrecorded immune exposures. This CDR3 spans 14 amino acids. Between the trimmed V and J ends, which lost 5 bases and 1 base, there was a span of 11 bases. Per germline, CDR1 KGHSH and CDR2 LQKENI. PCR amplification relied on 60 Vbeta primers (plus 13 Jbeta primers). Original methodology: Roughly 81 million unique TCR beta chains, 9.5 million to 14 million shared, were counted in a later analysis. TCRdb keeps only in-frame clones here, not all; method: immunoSEQ multiplex PCR. That table gives V, J and clone size, and the DNA gave D and trimming. The repertoire holds more than 90,000 clones, roughly 70% seen once, with 2.7% in the top ten.

This clonotype was obtained from a man aged 50-59 years in good health and CMV-seronegative. Sequenced sample: PBMCs. The J gene is TRBJ1-1, the V gene TRBV18; D might be TRBD1 (6 bases). The CDR3 region is CASSNRVENTEAFF. The CDR3 DNA reads as TGTGCCAGCTCAAACAGGGTTGAGAACACTGAAGCTTTCTTT.